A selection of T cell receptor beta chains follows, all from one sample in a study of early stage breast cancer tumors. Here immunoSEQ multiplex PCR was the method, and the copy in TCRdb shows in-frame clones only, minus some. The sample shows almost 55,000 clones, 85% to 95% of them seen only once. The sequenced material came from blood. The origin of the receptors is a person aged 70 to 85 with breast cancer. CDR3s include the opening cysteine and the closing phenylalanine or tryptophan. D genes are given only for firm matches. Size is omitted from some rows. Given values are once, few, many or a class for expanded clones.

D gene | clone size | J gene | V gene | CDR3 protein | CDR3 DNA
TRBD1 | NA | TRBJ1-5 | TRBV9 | CASSADGQGGEAQHF | TGTGCCAGCAGCGCGGACGGACAGGGAGGCGAGGCCCAGCATTTT
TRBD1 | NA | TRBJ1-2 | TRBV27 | CASSSTGQGGSGYGYTF | TGTGCCAGCAGCAGTACGGGACAGGGGGGATCGGGCTATGGCTACACCTTC
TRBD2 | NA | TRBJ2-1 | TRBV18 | CASSPGLAGAGNEQFF | TGTGCCAGCTCACCGGGACTAGCGGGAGCGGGAAATGAGCAGTTCTTC
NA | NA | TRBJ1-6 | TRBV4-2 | CASSLARGGHSPLHF | TGTGCCAGCAGCTTGGCCCGGGGGGGGCATTCACCCCTCCACTTT
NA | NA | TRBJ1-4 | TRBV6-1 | CASSLSTGFDEKLFF | TGTGCCAGCAGCCTATCCACAGGGTTCGACGAAAAACTGTTTTTT
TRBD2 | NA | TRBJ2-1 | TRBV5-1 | CASSLRGDEQFF | TGCGCCAGCAGCTTGCGGGGGGATGAGCAGTTCTTC
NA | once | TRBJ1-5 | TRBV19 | CASSIGVYSNQPQHF | TGTGCCAGTAGTATAGGAGTTTATAGCAATCAGCCCCAGCATTTT
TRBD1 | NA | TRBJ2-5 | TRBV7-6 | CASSQTGTGGGQTQYF | TGTGCCAGCAGCCAAACCGGGACAGGGGGCGGACAGACCCAGTACTTC
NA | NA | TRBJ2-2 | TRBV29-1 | CSVERYTGELFF | TGCAGCGTTGAGAGGTACACCGGGGAGCTGTTTTTT
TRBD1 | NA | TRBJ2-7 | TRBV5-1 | CASSLVQGGTYEQYF | TGCGCCAGCAGCTTGGTACAGGGGGGCACCTACGAGCAGTACTTC
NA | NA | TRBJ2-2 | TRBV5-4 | CASSLGGAAGQLVGGELFF | TGTGCCAGCAGCTTGGGTGGCGCGGCAGGGCAACTCGTGGGCGGGGAGCTGTTTTTT
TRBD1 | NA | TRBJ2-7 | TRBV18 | CASSTGTGDEQYF | TGTGCCAGCTCAACCGGGACAGGGGACGAGCAGTACTTC
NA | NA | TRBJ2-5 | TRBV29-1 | CSVERDRQETQYF | TGCAGCGTTGAGCGCGACAGACAAGAGACCCAGTACTTC
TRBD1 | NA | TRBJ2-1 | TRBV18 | CASSPGGSWDNEQFF | TGTGCCAGCTCGCCAGGGGGCTCCTGGGACAATGAGCAGTTCTTC
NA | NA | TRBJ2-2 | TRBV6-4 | CASREVANTGELFF | TGTGCCAGCAGGGAGGTAGCGAACACCGGGGAGCTGTTTTTT